Ten or more counts support the clone carrying this TCR beta chain. MiXCR, run by TCRdb on the reads, gives a single entry per CDR3 protein. The profile shows 250,000 or so distinct CDR3 sequences, 29% of them singletons. The data belong to a study of kidney transplant recipient with SARS-CoV-2 infection. CDR1 and CDR2 (germline): SNHLY, FYNNEI. The CDR3 sequence is 13 residues long. V was clipped by 6 bases and J by 2 bases; unmatched bases: 3. This chain uses TRBV2 with TRBJ2-7; the match to TRBD1 covers 8 bases. This receptor was obtained from a male patient aged 25-45 years who had COVID-19 and was a kidney transplant recipient. A subset of T cells may come from the graft donor. The input for sequencing was a blood sample, taken at baseline and between days 110 and 120 from a kidney transplant recipient. The CDR3 loop reads CASRQGATYEQYF. CDR3 nucleotide sequence: TGTGCCAGCAGGCAGGGGGCTACCTACGAGCAGTACTTC.